This T cell receptor (beta chain) was profiled in a study of blood T cell repertoires in COVID-19. Study-wide background: Material from acute and convalescent COVID-19 was sourced from the United States, Italy and Spain. T cells, B-cell-depleted T cells, or PBMCs provided the cDNA or gDNA that served as material.

Enrolment of Seattle patients took place during active infection, and they were followed longitudinally. Trimming stripped 2 bases from V and 0 bases from J, with 8 bases between. Germline CDR1 is MGHDK and CDR2 is SYGVNS. This CDR3 is built from 15 residues. In the original processing: Using reference gene primer amplification, nucleated cell counts were estimated. Sequencing was performed with immunoSEQ multiplex PCR; in TCRdb, only in-frame clones are kept and a portion is missing. Clonal size and the V and J genes are those of that table, whereas D and trimming came from the DNA. The profile shows fewer than 650,000 clones, 85% to 90% of them singletons. Only a few counts were recorded for this clone.

The material sequenced was peripheral blood. The chain uses TRBV25-1 and TRBJ1-3; D not resolved. This TCR derives from a woman aged 50 to 60 with COVID-19, enrolled during active disease. CDR3 region: CASSEGGASGNTIYF. The CDR3 nucleotides are TGTGCCAGCAGTGAAGGCGGTGCCTCTGGAAACACCATATATTTT. The full variable domain, with the rest looked up from reference TRBV25-1 and TRBJ1-3, is EADIYQTPRYLVIGTGKKITLECSQTMGHDKMYWYQQDPGMELHLIHYSYGVNSTEKGDLSSESTVSRIRTEHFPLTLESARPSHTSQYLCASSEGGASGNTIYFGEGSWLTVV.